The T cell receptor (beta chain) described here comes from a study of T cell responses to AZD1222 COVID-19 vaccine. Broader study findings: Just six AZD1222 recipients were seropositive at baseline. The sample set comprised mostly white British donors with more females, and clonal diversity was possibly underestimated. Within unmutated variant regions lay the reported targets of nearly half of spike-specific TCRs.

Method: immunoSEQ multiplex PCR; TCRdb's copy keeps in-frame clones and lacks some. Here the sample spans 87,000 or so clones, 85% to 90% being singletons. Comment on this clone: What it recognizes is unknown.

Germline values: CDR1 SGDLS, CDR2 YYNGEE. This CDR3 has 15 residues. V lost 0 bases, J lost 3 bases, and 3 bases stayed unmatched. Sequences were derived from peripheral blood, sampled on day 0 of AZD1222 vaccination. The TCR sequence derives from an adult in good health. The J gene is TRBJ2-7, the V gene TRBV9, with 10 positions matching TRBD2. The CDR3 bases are TGTGCCAGCAGCGTAGGCACTAGCGGGATCTACGAGCAGTACTTC. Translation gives CASSVGTSGIYEQYF.